This T cell receptor beta chain was captured in a study of technical replicates of blood from a handful of donors. CDR1 is SGHNT, CDR2 YYREEE, per germline (reference sequence). This CDR3 has 16 amino acids. The ends were cut back, 2 bases at V and 2 bases at J, with 14 bases in the middle. The protocol was immunoSEQ multiplex PCR, while the TCRdb copy is restricted to in-frame clones and leaves out a portion. The sample records about 71,000 clones, approximately 96% being singletons. Specimen: T cells isolated from PBMCs. This receptor was obtained from a human donor in good health. V usage is TRBV5-4 and J usage is TRBJ2-1; D may be TRBD2 (6 bases). CDR3 protein: CASSFGRGLTYNEQFF. CDR3 nucleotide sequence: TGTGCCAGCAGCTTCGGGCGGGGCCTAACCTACAATGAGCAGTTCTTC. The full variable domain, with the rest looked up from reference TRBV5-4 and TRBJ2-1, is ETGVTQSPTHLIKTRGQQVTLRCSSQSGHNTVSWYQQALGQGPQFIFQYYREEENGRGNFPPRFSGLQFPNYSSELNVNALELDDSALYLCASSFGRGLTYNEQFFGPGTRLTVL.